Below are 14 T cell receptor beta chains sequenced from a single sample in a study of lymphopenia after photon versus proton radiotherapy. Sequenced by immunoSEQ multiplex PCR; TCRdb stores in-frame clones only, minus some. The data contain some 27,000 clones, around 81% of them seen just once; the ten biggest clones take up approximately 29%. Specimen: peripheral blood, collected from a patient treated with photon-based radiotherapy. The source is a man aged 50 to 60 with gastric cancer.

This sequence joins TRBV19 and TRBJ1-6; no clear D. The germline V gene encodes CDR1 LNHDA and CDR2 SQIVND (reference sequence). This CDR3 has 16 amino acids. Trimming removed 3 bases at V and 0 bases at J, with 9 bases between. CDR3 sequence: CASSIESSSYNSPLHF. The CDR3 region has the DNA TGTGCCAGTAGTATTGAAAGCAGCTCCTATAATTCACCCCTCCACTTT.

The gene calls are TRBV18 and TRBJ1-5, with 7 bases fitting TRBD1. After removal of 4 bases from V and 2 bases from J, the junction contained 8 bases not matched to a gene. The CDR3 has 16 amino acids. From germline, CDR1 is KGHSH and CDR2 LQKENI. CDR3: CASSLQQGFGNQPQHF. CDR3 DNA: TGTGCCAGCTCACTCCAACAGGGGTTTGGCAATCAGCCCCAGCATTTT.

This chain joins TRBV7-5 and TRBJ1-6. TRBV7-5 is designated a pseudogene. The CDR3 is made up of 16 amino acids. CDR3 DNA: TGTGCCAGAAGCTTGCCTCCGGGACGGTCGAATTCACCCCTCCACTTT. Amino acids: CARSLPPGRSNSPLHF.

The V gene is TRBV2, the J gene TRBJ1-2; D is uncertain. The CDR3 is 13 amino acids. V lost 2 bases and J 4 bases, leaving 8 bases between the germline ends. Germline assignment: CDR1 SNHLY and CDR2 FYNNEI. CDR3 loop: CASSEQNLYGYTF. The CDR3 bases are TGTGCCAGCAGTGAACAGAACCTCTATGGCTACACCTTC.

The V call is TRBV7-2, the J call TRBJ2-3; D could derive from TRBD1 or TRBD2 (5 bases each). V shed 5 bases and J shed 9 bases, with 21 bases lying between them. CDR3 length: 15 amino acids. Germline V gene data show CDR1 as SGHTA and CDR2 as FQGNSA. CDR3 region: CASSERGRDAPTQYF. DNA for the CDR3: TGTGCCAGCAGCGAAAGAGGCAGGGACGCCCCGACGCAGTATTTT.

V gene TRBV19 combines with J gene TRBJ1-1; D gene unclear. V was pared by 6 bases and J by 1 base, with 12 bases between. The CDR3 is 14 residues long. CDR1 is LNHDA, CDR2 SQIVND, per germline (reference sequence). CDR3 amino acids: CASSTRRSNTEAFF. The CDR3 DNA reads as TGTGCCAGTAGCACCCGGAGGTCGAACACTGAAGCTTTCTTT.

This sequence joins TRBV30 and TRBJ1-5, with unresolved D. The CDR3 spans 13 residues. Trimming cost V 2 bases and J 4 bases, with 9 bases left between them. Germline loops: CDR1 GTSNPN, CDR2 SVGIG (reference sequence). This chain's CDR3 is CAWSTQSNQPQHF. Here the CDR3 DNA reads TGTGCCTGGAGTACACAGAGTAATCAGCCCCAGCATTTT. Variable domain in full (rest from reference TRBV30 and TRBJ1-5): SQTIHQWPATLVQPVGSPLSLECTVEGTSNPNLYWYRQAAGRGLQLLFYSVGIGQISSEVPQNLSASRPQDRQFILSSKKLLLSDSGFYLCAWSTQSNQPQHFGDGTRLSIL.

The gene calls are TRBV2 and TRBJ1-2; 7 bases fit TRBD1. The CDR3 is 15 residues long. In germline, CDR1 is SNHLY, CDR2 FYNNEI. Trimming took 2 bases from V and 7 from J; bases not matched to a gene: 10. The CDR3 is CASSEFGQGVGGYTF. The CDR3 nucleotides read TGTGCCAGCAGTGAATTTGGGCAGGGGGTGGGTGGCTACACCTTC.

DNA for the CDR3: TGTGCCAGCAGCTTAGGCAACAGCTCCTACAATGAGCAGTTCTTC. Residues: CASSLGNSSYNEQFF. This chain joins TRBV7-4 and TRBJ2-1, with D unclear. The length of the CDR3 is 15 residues. In germline, CDR1 is SGHVT, CDR2 SQSDAQ. V shed 1 base and J shed 0 bases, with 7 bases lying between them.

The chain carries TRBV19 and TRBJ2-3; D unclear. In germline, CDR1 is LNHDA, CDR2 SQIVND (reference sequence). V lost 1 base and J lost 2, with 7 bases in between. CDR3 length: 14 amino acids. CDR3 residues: CASSIVSSTDTQYF. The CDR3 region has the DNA TGTGCCAGTAGTATAGTTTCCTCCACAGATACGCAGTATTTT.

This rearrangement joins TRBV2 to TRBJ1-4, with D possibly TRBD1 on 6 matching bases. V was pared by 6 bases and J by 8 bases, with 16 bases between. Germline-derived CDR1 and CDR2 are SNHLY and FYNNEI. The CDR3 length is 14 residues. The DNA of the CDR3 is TGTGCCAGCAGAAGACAGGCTCCGGGAGAAAAACTGTTTTTT. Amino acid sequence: CASRRQAPGEKLFF.

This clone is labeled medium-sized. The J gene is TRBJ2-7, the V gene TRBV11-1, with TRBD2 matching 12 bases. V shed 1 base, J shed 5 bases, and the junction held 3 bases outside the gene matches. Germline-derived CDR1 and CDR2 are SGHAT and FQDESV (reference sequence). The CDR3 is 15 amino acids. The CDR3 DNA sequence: TGTGCCAGCAGCTTAGGACTAGCGGGGGCGGACGAGCAGTACGTC. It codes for CASSLGLAGADEQYV.

Written as DNA, the CDR3 is TGTGCCAGCAGTGACTCTCCTAGCGGAGACGAGCAGTACGTC. Amino acid sequence: CASSDSPSGDEQYV. This sequence joins TRBV6-4 and TRBJ2-7, with 7 positions matching TRBD2. This CDR3 is 14 amino acids long. The V and J ends lost 0 bases and 5 bases, in that order; junction bases with no gene match: 4. Germline CDR1 is MRHNA and CDR2 is SNTAGT.

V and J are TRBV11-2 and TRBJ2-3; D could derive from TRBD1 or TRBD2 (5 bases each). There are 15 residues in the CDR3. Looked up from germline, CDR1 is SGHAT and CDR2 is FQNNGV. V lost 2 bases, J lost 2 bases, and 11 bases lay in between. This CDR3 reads CASSLYGTDTDTQYF. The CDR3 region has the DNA TGTGCCAGCAGCTTATACGGGACGGACACAGATACGCAGTATTTT.